Presented here are 32 T cell receptor beta chains from one specimen sequenced in a study (dated by TCRdb to about 2016). Library creation used RT-PCR. TCRdb lists the instrument as Illumina MiSeq. TCRdb took the public reads, trimmed them with fastp at Q25, ran MiXCR for clone calling and kept in-frame beta chains. Rows with one shared CDR3 protein collapse into an entry with the most common genes and DNA. The sample data list about 680,000 distinct CDR3 sequences, and approximately 15% of these were observed just once. The top ten clones comprise 3.6% of the sample. What was sequenced was memory CD4+ T cells from blood. The origin of the receptors is a female donor in good health, serving as a healthy control.

This clonotype was detected many times. The chain has TRBV7-3 and TRBJ2-3; a weak D match, TRBD2 (5 bases). The CDR3 extends over 15 amino acids. Germline V lookup: CDR1 SGHTA, CDR2 FQGTGA. Between the trimmed V and J ends, which lost 5 bases and 2 bases, there was a span of 14 bases. CDR3: CASSTSGINTDTQYF. The CDR3 nucleotides are TGTGCCAGCAGCACAAGCGGTATTAACACAGATACGCAGTATTTT.

This clonotype came up a few times. The chain combines TRBV27 with TRBJ1-4; weak D call: TRBD1 (6 bases). The CDR3 is 19 residues long. The germline CDR1 and CDR2 sequences are MNHEY and SMNVEV (reference sequence). Trimming pared 1 base from V and 7 bases from J, leaving 25 bases between. This chain's CDR3 is CASSLWFWTDERLFEKLFF. In DNA form, the CDR3 reads TGTGCCAGCAGTTTATGGTTTTGGACAGATGAACGGTTATTTGAAAAACTGTTTTTT. Drawing the rest from reference TRBV27 and TRBJ1-4, the complete variable domain is EAQVTQNPRYLITVTGKKLTVTCSQNMNHEYMSWYRQDPGLGLRQIYYSMNVEVTDKGDVPEGYKVSRKEKRNFPLILESPSPNQTSLYFCASSLWFWTDERLFEKLFFGSGTQLSVL.

With respect to this clonotype: A much larger clone differs by one base, so this may be a read error. It is likely a read error, because the conserved phenylalanine at the end of the CDR3 is missing. The V gene is TRBV5-1, the J gene TRBJ2-6; D possibly uses TRBD1 or TRBD2 (5 bases each). The length of the CDR3 is 16 residues. The germline V and J ends were trimmed by 3 bases and 2 bases, with 12 bases remaining between them. Germline loops: CDR1 SGHRS, CDR2 YFSETQ. The CDR3 DNA follows: TGCGCCAGCAGCTGGTCCGGGACCGCTGGGGCCAACGTCCTGACTTTA. It yields the protein CASSWSGTAGANVLTL.

Concerning this clonotype itself: A much larger clone differs from this one at a single base, so this may be a read error. The chain combines TRBV7-2 with TRBJ2-7; D unresolved. With 1 base removed from V and 1 base from J, the gap between germline ends came to 8 bases. The length of the CDR3 is 14 residues. Germline CDR1 is SGHTA and CDR2 is FQGNSA. CDR3 DNA: TGTACCAGCAGCTTAGGTTTTGGATCCTACGAGCAGTACTTC. Translated, it gives CTSSLGFGSYEQYF.

This clonotype has just a few counts. V usage is TRBV5-1 and J usage is TRBJ2-5; D is unresolved. CDR3 length: 15 amino acids. V was cut by 0 bases and J by 1 base, with 10 bases left in between. Germline CDR1 SGHRS, CDR2 YFSETQ. The CDR3 reads CASSLVSGAQETQYF. In DNA, the CDR3 is TGCGCCAGCAGCTTGGTTTCAGGCGCCCAAGAGACCCAGTACTTC.

This clonotype was recorded a few times. The chain couples TRBV6-1 to TRBJ2-5; D possibly corresponds to TRBD1 (6 bases). This CDR3 is built from 13 residues. The V gene lost 8 bases and the J gene lost 0 bases, with 10 bases spanning the gap. Germline V CDR1 and CDR2: MNHNS, SASEGT. CDR3 bases: TGTGCCAGCGGGACACCGTACCAAGAGACCCAGTACTTC. Protein product: CASGTPYQETQYF.

The sample holds many counts of this clonotype. The chain has TRBV5-1 and TRBJ2-7; no reliable D call. The CDR3 has 16 amino acids. Germline CDR1 is SGHRS and CDR2 is YFSETQ. Trimming removed 0 bases at V and 7 bases at J, with 20 bases between. DNA for the CDR3: TGCGCCAGCAGCTTGGCCCATTCTGCCGGCAGTCTGGAGCAGTACTTC. Residues: CASSLAHSAGSLEQYF.

This clonotype was observed a handful of times. One end of the junction does not line up with germline, which may come from a read error. The V call is TRBV7-7, the J call TRBJ2-3, with 7 bases that match TRBD2. The CDR3 runs 16 residues. Germline V gene sequence: CDR1 SSHAT, CDR2 FNYEAQ (reference sequence). CDR3 sequence: CASSPRGGSATDTQYF. The CDR3 DNA reads as TGTGCTAGCAGCCCCCGGGGCGGGAGCGCCACAGATACGCAGTATTTT.

The CDR3 protein is CASSWSGSGAFF. The CDR3 DNA reads as TGTGCCAGCAGCTGGTCGGGGTCGGGAGCTTTCTTT. The V and J genes are TRBV5-5 and TRBJ1-1, with D uncertain. The V and J ends lost 3 bases and 10 bases respectively, with 13 bases between them. Germline lookup yields CDR1 SGHKS and CDR2 YYEKEE (reference sequence). The CDR3 runs 12 residues.

This clonotype has only a few counts. J is TRBJ2-1 and V is TRBV7-3; no clear D gene. Germline CDR1 and CDR2: SGHTA and FQGTGA. CDR3 length: 13 amino acids. The V and J ends lost 2 bases and 5 bases respectively, with 7 bases between them. The CDR3 reads CASSLGMDNEQFF. The CDR3 DNA reads as TGTGCCAGCAGCTTAGGAATGGACAATGAGCAGTTCTTC.

In this sample, this clonotype turned up a few times. V gene TRBV7-9 combines with J gene TRBJ1-1, with D possibly TRBD1 on 6 matching bases. CDR1 is SEHNR, CDR2 FQNEAQ, per germline (reference sequence). V lost 5 bases and J lost 2, with 12 bases in between. CDR3 length equals 14 residues. CDR3 region: CASSHRTANTEAFF. The CDR3 bases are TGTGCCAGCAGCCATAGGACAGCCAACACTGAAGCTTTCTTT.

The chain combines TRBV7-2 with TRBJ1-5; no definite D call. Trimming cost V 4 bases and J 0 bases, with 7 bases left between them. This CDR3 is built from 14 residues. Germline assignment: CDR1 SGHTA and CDR2 FQGNSA. CDR3 amino acids: CASSSSFSNQPQHF. The CDR3 DNA is TGTGCCAGCAGCTCTTCTTTTAGCAATCAGCCCCAGCATTTT. Based on the CDR3 plus reference TRBV7-2 and TRBJ1-5, the full variable domain is GAGVSQSPSNKVTEKGKDVELRCDPISGHTALYWYRQSLGQGLEFLIYFQGNSAPDKSGLPSDRFSAERTGGSVSTLTIQRTQQEDSAVYLCASSSSFSNQPQHFGDGTRLSIL.

This clonotype was seen ten or more times. The genes are TRBV7-2 and TRBJ2-7; 9 bases align to TRBD1. The CDR3 length is 15 residues. Looked up from germline, CDR1 is SGHTA and CDR2 is FQGNSA. The trim removed 1 base at V and 5 bases at J, leaving 6 bases unmatched. CDR3 DNA: TGTGCCAGCAGCTTAGGATGGACAGGGGCTGACGAGCAGTACTTC. It is translated as CASSLGWTGADEQYF.

This clonotype showed up many times. The rearrangement links TRBV7-2 to TRBJ2-1; D not certain. The CDR3 contains 14 residues. Per germline, CDR1 SGHTA and CDR2 FQGNSA. V lost 2 bases and J lost 10, with 15 bases in between. As DNA, the CDR3 is TGTGCCAGCAGCTTAATGTCTGCCCAGGACGAGCAGTTCTTC. Protein product: CASSLMSAQDEQFF. Full variable domain (outside the CDR3, taken from reference TRBV7-2 and TRBJ2-1): GAGVSQSPSNKVTEKGKDVELRCDPISGHTALYWYRQSLGQGLEFLIYFQGNSAPDKSGLPSDRFSAERTGGSVSTLTIQRTQQEDSAVYLCASSLMSAQDEQFFGPGTRLTVL.

The DNA for the CDR3 is TGTGCCAGCAGTGACACTACCAGGGGATTTGGGGAAAAACTGTTTTTT. This encodes CASSDTTRGFGEKLFF. The V and J genes are TRBV12-3 or TRBV12-4 and TRBJ1-4, with D possibly TRBD1 on 6 matching bases. There are 16 residues in the CDR3. Trimming pared 5 bases from V and 8 bases from J, leaving 21 bases between.

CDR3 DNA sequence: TGTGCCAGCAGCCAGAATCTGGGCGGAAGTCGGTCCTACGAGCAGTACTTC. Amino acid sequence: CASSQNLGGSRSYEQYF. V gene TRBV12-3 or TRBV12-4 combines with J gene TRBJ2-7; no definite D call. The ends were cut back, 6 bases at V and 1 base at J, with 22 bases in the middle. This CDR3 contains 17 residues.

The CDR3: CASSYSGAKELFF. The CDR3 DNA sequence: TGTGCCAGCAGTTACTCGGGAGCTAAAGAGCTGTTTTTT. The chain joins TRBV6-2 or TRBV6-3 to TRBJ2-2, with D possibly being TRBD2 (5 bases). The germline V and J ends were trimmed by 0 bases and 11 bases, with 10 bases remaining between them. CDR3 size: 13 residues. Germline CDR1 is MNHEY and CDR2 is SVGEGT.

J is TRBJ2-3 and V is TRBV7-2; 8 positions match TRBD2. Germline-derived CDR1 and CDR2 are SGHTA and FQGNSA. This CDR3 contains 18 residues. Losses at the gene ends were 0 bases for V and 1 base for J; bases not matched to a gene: 9. CDR3 coding DNA: TGTGCCAGCAGCTTAGCGGATAGCGGGGACTGGGGCACAGATACGCAGTATTTT. It yields the protein CASSLADSGDWGTDTQYF.

There are many counts of this clonotype. This chain links TRBV20-1 with TRBJ2-3; perhaps TRBD2 as D (5 bases). The V and J ends lost 8 bases and 5 bases respectively, with 11 bases between them. This CDR3 comprises 11 residues. CDR1 and CDR2 from the germline V gene are DFQATT and SNEGSKA (reference sequence). CDR3: CSPWSGDTQYF. The CDR3 region has the DNA TGCAGTCCATGGAGCGGAGATACGCAGTATTTT.

This clonotype was seen ten or more times. This chain connects TRBV27 to TRBJ2-1; 10 nucleotides line up with TRBD2. This CDR3 spans 15 amino acids. Germline CDR1 and CDR2: MNHEY and SMNVEV (reference sequence). V trimming: 6 bases; J trimming: 8 bases; junction bases outside the gene matches: 10. This CDR3 is CASRDPSGGRDEQFF. CDR3 nucleotides: TGTGCCAGCAGGGACCCTAGCGGGGGAAGGGATGAGCAGTTCTTC.

V usage is TRBV19 and J usage is TRBJ1-1; D is perhaps TRBD1 (6 bases). This CDR3 has 20 residues. Germline V CDR1 and CDR2: LNHDA, SQIVND (reference sequence). V was pared by 5 bases and J by 2 bases, with 30 bases between. The CDR3 loop is CASSSPPPGAQLFGNTEAFF. The CDR3 DNA reads as TGTGCCAGTAGTTCCCCCCCCCCGGGGGCTCAGCTATTTGGTAACACTGAAGCTTTCTTT.

This clonotype was detected once. V and J are TRBV7-2 and TRBJ2-7; possibly TRBD1 for D (5 bases). CDR1 is SGHTA and CDR2 is FQGNSA in the germline V gene. Trimming shortened V by 5 bases and J by 6 bases, and 20 bases separated the two germline ends. The CDR3 spans 15 residues. DNA for the CDR3: TGTGCCAGCAGCCGAGGCGTCCAGGGATCCGGCGAGCAGTACTTC. Its protein is CASSRGVQGSGEQYF.

The chain links TRBV9 to TRBJ2-1, with D hard to call. Germline CDR1 reads SGDLS; CDR2 reads YYNGEE. The CDR3 sequence is 14 residues long. The V and J ends lost 1 base and 5 bases respectively, with 10 bases between them. The DNA of the CDR3 is TGTGCCAGCAGCGTACAGTCCCGGGACAATGAGCAGTTCTTC. It translates to CASSVQSRDNEQFF.

This clonotype was detected a few times. The rearrangement uses TRBV20-1 and TRBJ2-7; D is undetermined. The CDR3 has 13 residues. Germline loops: CDR1 DFQATT, CDR2 SNEGSKA (reference sequence). CDR3 sequence reads: CSTPRASSYEQYF. CDR3 in DNA: TGCAGCACCCCCCGGGCTAGCTCCTACGAGCAGTACTTC.

The rearrangement uses TRBV3-1 and TRBJ1-2, with a possible D match to TRBD1 (5 bases). CDR1 LGHDT and CDR2 YNNKEL come from the germline V gene (reference sequence). The CDR3 loop spans 14 amino acids. The V end was cut by 2 bases, the J end by 1 base, with 8 bases between. The CDR3 region is CASSQSGGNYGYTF. The CDR3 nucleotides are TGTGCCAGCAGCCAATCGGGGGGTAACTATGGCTACACCTTC.

CDR3 nucleotide sequence: TGCAGTGCCGCGAGAGGGTTGTATACTGAAGCTTTCTTT. Protein sequence: CSAARGLYTEAFF. The V call is TRBV20-1, the J call TRBJ1-1, with D hard to call. Germline assignment: CDR1 DFQATT and CDR2 SNEGSKA (reference sequence). CDR3 length: 13 residues. V was trimmed by 6 bases and J by 5 bases, leaving 16 bases between them.

The chain couples TRBV25-1 to TRBJ2-1; TRBD2 matches at 12 bases. J gave up 7 bases and V 3 bases, and 7 bases lay outside the gene matches. The CDR3 runs to 16 residues. Germline V lookup: CDR1 MGHDK, CDR2 SYGVNS. The DNA of the CDR3 is TGTGCCAGCAGTGATATCCGGACTAGCGGGGCGAATGAGCAGTTCTTC. It yields the protein CASSDIRTSGANEQFF.

This clonotype has just a few counts. The chain joins TRBV11-2 to TRBJ2-2; 11 nucleotides align to TRBD2. After removal of 2 bases from V and 7 bases from J, the junction contained 6 bases not matched to a gene. The germline V gene has CDR1 SGHAT and CDR2 FQNNGV. This CDR3 spans 16 amino acids. The DNA for the CDR3 is TGTGCCAGCAGCTTACGGCGTCTAGCGGGAGGCGGGGAGCTGTTTTTT. As protein: CASSLRRLAGGGELFF.

About this clonotype itself: With a much larger clone just one base away, this may be a read error. CDR3 in amino acids: CSAKGGGWTNEQFF. The CDR3 DNA is TGCAGTGCTAAGGGGGGGGGGTGGACAAATGAGCAGTTCTTC. This chain connects TRBV20-1 to TRBJ2-1, with D perhaps TRBD2 (7 bases). Trimming removed 4 bases at V and 7 bases at J, with 17 bases between. Looked up from germline, CDR1 is DFQATT and CDR2 is SNEGSKA (reference sequence). There are 14 residues in the CDR3.

This clonotype was picked up a small number of times. The chain uses TRBV6-1 and TRBJ1-2; the D is unclear. Germline values: CDR1 MNHNS, CDR2 SASEGT. The CDR3 extends over 12 amino acids. Trimming left V 6 bases short and J 6 bases short, with 11 bases between. CDR3 in DNA: TGTGCCAGCAGAACACTAGAGAATGGCTACACCTTC. Protein: CASRTLENGYTF.

The chain joins TRBV7-2 to TRBJ2-7; the D is unclear. Trimming pared 5 bases from V and 7 bases from J, leaving 24 bases between. Germline V gene lookup returns CDR1 SGHTA and CDR2 FQGNSA. The CDR3 runs 16 residues. CDR3 bases: TGTGCCAGCAGCCGCCAGAAAGTATTGACCGCCAGGGAGCAGTACTTC. It encodes CASSRQKVLTAREQYF.

This clonotype was recorded many times. The chain carries TRBV7-2 and TRBJ1-5, with D possibly being TRBD1 (5 bases). Germline values: CDR1 SGHTA, CDR2 FQGNSA. V was shortened by 5 bases and J by 5 bases, with 16 bases between the two germline ends. The CDR3 spans 15 residues. The chain's CDR3 is CASSPAWTSDQPQHF. In DNA, the CDR3 is TGTGCCAGCAGCCCCGCATGGACATCCGATCAGCCCCAGCATTTT.